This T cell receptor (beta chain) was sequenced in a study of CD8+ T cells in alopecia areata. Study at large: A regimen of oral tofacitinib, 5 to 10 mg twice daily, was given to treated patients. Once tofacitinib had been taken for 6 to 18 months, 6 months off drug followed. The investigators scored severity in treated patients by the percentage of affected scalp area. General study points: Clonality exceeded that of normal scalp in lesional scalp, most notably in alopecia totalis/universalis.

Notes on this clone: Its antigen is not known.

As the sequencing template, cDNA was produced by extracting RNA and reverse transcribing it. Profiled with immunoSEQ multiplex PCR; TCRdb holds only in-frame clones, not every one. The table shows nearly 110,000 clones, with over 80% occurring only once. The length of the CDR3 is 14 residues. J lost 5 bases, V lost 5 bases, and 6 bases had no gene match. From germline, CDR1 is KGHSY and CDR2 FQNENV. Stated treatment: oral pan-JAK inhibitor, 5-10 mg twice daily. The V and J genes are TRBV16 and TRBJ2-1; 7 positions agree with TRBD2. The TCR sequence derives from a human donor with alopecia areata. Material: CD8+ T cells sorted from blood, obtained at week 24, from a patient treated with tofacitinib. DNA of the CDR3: TGTGCCAGCAGCACCAGCGGGGTGCACAATGAGCAGTTCTTC. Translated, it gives CASSTSGVHNEQFF.